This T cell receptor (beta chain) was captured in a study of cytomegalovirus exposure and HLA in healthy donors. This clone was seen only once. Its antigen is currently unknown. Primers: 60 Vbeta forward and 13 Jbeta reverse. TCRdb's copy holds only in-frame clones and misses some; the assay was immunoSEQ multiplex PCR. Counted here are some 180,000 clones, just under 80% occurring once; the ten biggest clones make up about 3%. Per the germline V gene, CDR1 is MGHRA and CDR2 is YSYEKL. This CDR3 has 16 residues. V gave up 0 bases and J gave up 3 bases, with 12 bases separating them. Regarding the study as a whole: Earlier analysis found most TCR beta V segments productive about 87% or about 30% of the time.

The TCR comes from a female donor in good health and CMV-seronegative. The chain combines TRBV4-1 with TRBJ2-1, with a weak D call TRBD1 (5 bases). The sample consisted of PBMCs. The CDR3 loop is CASSQEVAGYYNEQFF. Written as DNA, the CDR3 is TGCGCCAGCAGCCAAGAGGTGGCAGGGTACTACAATGAGCAGTTCTTC.